The 30 T cell receptor beta chains listed next were all sequenced from one sample in a study of early T cells in non-severe SARS-CoV-2 infection. TCRdb re-derived calls from the 5' RACE reads in MiXCR, one entry per CDR3 protein. Among 65,000 to 85,000 distinct CDR3 sequences listed, roughly a sixth were seen once. The sample was whole blood. The receptors were gathered from an adult who was a healthcare worker with PCR-confirmed SARS-CoV-2 infection or an uninfected control (not recorded which).

The rearrangement links TRBV7-9 to TRBJ1-4; weak D call: TRBD1 (6 bases). Germline V lookup: CDR1 SEHNR, CDR2 FQNEAQ (reference sequence). V lost 5 bases, J lost 13 bases, and 14 bases lay in between. CDR3 length: 12 residues. The CDR3 region is CASSLLQGRLFF. For the CDR3, the DNA is TGTGCCAGCAGCCTCCTACAGGGACGACTGTTTTTT.

There are a few counts of this clonotype. The chain carries TRBV5-1 and TRBJ1-2; D ambiguous. Germline CDR1 and CDR2: SGHRS and YFSETQ. Trimming pared 4 bases from V and 1 base from J, leaving 8 bases between. The CDR3 sequence is 13 residues long. CDR3 DNA sequence: TGCGCCAGCAGCCCGACTCTTAACTATGGCTACACCTTC. Protein sequence: CASSPTLNYGYTF.

This rearrangement joins TRBV28 to TRBJ1-5, with D tentatively TRBD1 (5 bases). The CDR3 covers 14 residues. V gave up 2 bases and J gave up 4 bases, with 9 bases separating them. Germline V lookup: CDR1 MDHEN, CDR2 SYDVKM. The CDR3 DNA reads as TGTGCCAGCAGTTTAGGAGGGGATAATCAGCCCCAGCATTTT. It yields the protein CASSLGGDNQPQHF.

This clonotype showed up many times. The chain has TRBV27 and TRBJ2-3; 10 bases line up with TRBD2. The germline CDR1 and CDR2 sequences are MNHEY and SMNVEV (reference sequence). V shed 6 bases and J 6 bases; nucleotides not matched to a gene: 6. The CDR3 loop spans 14 amino acids. This chain's CDR3 is CASRGSGGDDTQYF. As DNA, the CDR3 is TGTGCCAGCAGAGGGAGCGGGGGGGACGATACGCAGTATTTT.

The sample holds many counts of this clonotype. V usage is TRBV6-2 or TRBV6-3 and J usage is TRBJ1-5; the D gene is possibly TRBD1 (6 bases). The CDR3 loop spans 15 amino acids. Germline V gives CDR1 MNHEY, CDR2 SVGEGT. The V and J ends lost 5 bases and 7 bases respectively, with 18 bases between them. The CDR3 bases are TGTGCCAGCAGTGATGTCCTGCGGGGACACCAGCCCCAGCATTTT. It is translated as CASSDVLRGHQPQHF.

This clonotype was counted a few times. The rearrangement links TRBV2 to TRBJ1-5; a possible D gene is TRBD1 (6 bases). Trimming stripped 8 bases from V and 2 bases from J, with 19 bases between. The CDR3 covers 16 residues. In germline, CDR1 is SNHLY, CDR2 FYNNEI. CDR3 sequence: CASGRDTTYGNQPQHF. The CDR3 bases are TGTGCCAGCGGCCGGGACACTACCTATGGCAATCAGCCCCAGCATTTT.

The chain combines TRBV12-3 or TRBV12-4 with TRBJ2-5, with a tentative D call TRBD1 (6 bases). The CDR3 is 11 amino acids. V lost 6 bases and J 9 bases, leaving 11 bases between the germline ends. The CDR3 here is CASRLQGPQYF. CDR3 in DNA: TGTGCCAGCAGACTCCAGGGGCCCCAGTACTTC.

This clonotype was counted only a few times. The chain has TRBV7-9 and TRBJ2-3; perhaps TRBD2 as D (6 bases). This CDR3 spans 15 amino acids. Germline-derived CDR1 and CDR2 are SEHNR and FQNEAQ (reference sequence). V lost 0 bases to trimming and J lost 4 bases, with 11 bases between them. The CDR3 sequence: CASSLATGEADTQYF. CDR3 DNA: TGTGCCAGCAGCTTAGCGACGGGGGAGGCAGATACGCAGTATTTT.

The chain recombines TRBV24-1 with TRBJ2-3; 10 bases line up with TRBD2. In germline, CDR1 is KGHDR, CDR2 SFDVKD. J lost 4 bases, V lost 1 base, and 7 bases had no gene match. The CDR3 runs 17 residues. CDR3 sequence reads: CATSDLRTSGNADTQYF. The CDR3 DNA reads TGTGCCACCAGTGATTTACGTACTAGCGGGAACGCAGATACGCAGTATTTT.

This clonotype has a handful of counts. The chain links TRBV10-2 to TRBJ2-3, with unresolved D. V shed 11 bases and J shed 0 bases, with 9 bases lying between them. CDR3 length: 12 amino acids. The germline V gene has CDR1 WSHSY and CDR2 SAAADI. The CDR3 protein is CAVLRSTDTQYF. CDR3 nucleotides: TGCGCCGTCTTAAGGAGCACAGATACGCAGTATTTT.

This clonotype was detected many times. This sequence joins TRBV20-1 and TRBJ1-6, with D possibly TRBD1 on 6 matching bases. The germline gives CDR1 DFQATT, CDR2 SNEGSKA (reference sequence). This CDR3 has 15 amino acids. Trimming shortened V by 0 bases and J by 5 bases, and 11 bases separated the two germline ends. The CDR3 spells CSAREPTGDNSPLHF. DNA of the CDR3: TGCAGTGCTAGAGAGCCGACAGGAGATAATTCACCCCTCCACTTT.

In this sample, this clonotype turned up a few times. The chain combines TRBV5-1 with TRBJ2-1; 8 nucleotides agree with TRBD2. This CDR3 spans 15 amino acids. Trimming took 1 base from V and 3 from J; bases not matched to a gene: 3. Germline V gene lookup returns CDR1 SGHRS and CDR2 YFSETQ. CDR3 loop: CASSLSAGGYNEQFF. The CDR3 DNA is TGCGCCAGCAGCTTGAGCGCGGGGGGCTACAATGAGCAGTTCTTC. The full variable domain, completed using reference TRBV5-1 and TRBJ2-1, is KAGVTQTPRYLIKTRGQQVTLSCSPISGHRSVSWYQQTPGQGLQFLFEYFSETQRNKGNFPGRFSGRQFSNSRSEMNVSTLELGDSALYLCASSLSAGGYNEQFFGPGTRLTVL.

The CDR3: CASNMGGWTEAFF. Here the CDR3 DNA reads TGTGCCAGCAACATGGGGGGCTGGACTGAAGCTTTCTTT. V and J are TRBV13 and TRBJ1-1; tentative D call: TRBD1 (6 bases). The germline V gene has CDR1 PRHDT and CDR2 FYEKMQ (reference sequence). The CDR3 sequence is 13 residues long. Trimming stripped 7 bases from V and 5 bases from J, with 14 bases between.

The rearrangement joins TRBV6-5 to TRBJ2-3; tentatively, D is TRBD1 (6 bases). CDR3 length: 16 amino acids. With 1 base removed from V and 5 bases from J, the gap between germline ends came to 16 bases. The germline gives CDR1 MNHEY, CDR2 SVGAGI. This CDR3 is CASSYFAAQGGDTQYF. CDR3 coding DNA: TGTGCCAGCAGTTACTTCGCGGCCCAAGGGGGAGATACGCAGTATTTT.

The chain employs TRBV4-1 and TRBJ2-2, with D possibly TRBD2 on 6 matching bases. Germline CDR1 MGHRA, CDR2 YSYEKL. This CDR3 is built from 14 residues. Trimming took 1 base from V and 9 from J, leaving 12 bases between them. CDR3 loop: CASSQVPGDWELFF. The CDR3 DNA sequence: TGCGCCAGCAGCCAAGTACCCGGGGACTGGGAGCTGTTTTTT.

This clonotype was seen repeatedly, ten times or more. This chain uses TRBV9 with TRBJ2-7; 10 bases map to TRBD1. The CDR3 sequence is 14 residues long. The V and J ends lost 4 bases and 2 bases, in that order; junction bases with no gene match: 3. Germline V gene lookup returns CDR1 SGDLS and CDR2 YYNGEE. Written as DNA, the CDR3 is TGTGCCAGCAGCCCTGGGACAGGGGCCTACGAGCAGTACTTC. Translating it yields CASSPGTGAYEQYF.

This clonotype was detected only a few times. The genes are TRBV7-2 and TRBJ2-7; tentative D call: TRBD1 (7 bases). The V end lost 5 bases, the J end lost 3 bases, and 14 bases lay between the germline ends. Germline V gives CDR1 SGHTA, CDR2 FQGNSA. This CDR3 spans 14 amino acids. The CDR3, as DNA: TGTGCCAGCAGCCCAGGGGGGATCCGCTACGAGCAGTACTTC. It encodes CASSPGGIRYEQYF.

This clonotype was found many times. The chain joins TRBV20-1 to TRBJ2-1; 7 positions match TRBD1. This CDR3 region has 15 residues. The V segment lost 3 bases and the J segment 14 bases; nucleotides outside the gene matches: 19. Germline V gives CDR1 DFQATT, CDR2 SNEGSKA (reference sequence). The CDR3 nucleotides read TGCAGTGCTAGGACCACCCCGGACAGGTCGGGTGCGGAGTTCTTC. It encodes CSARTTPDRSGAEFF.

This clonotype was counted many times. CDR3 protein: CASSVGALAGPYNEQFF. CDR3 DNA: TGTGCCAGCAGCGTAGGAGCTCTAGCGGGCCCCTACAATGAGCAGTTCTTC. The chain joins TRBV9 to TRBJ2-1, with 8 bases matching TRBD2. CDR1 and CDR2 from the germline V gene are SGDLS and YYNGEE. With V trimmed by 0 bases and J by 2 bases, 7 bases remained unmatched. The CDR3 totals 17 residues.

This clonotype showed up just a few times. The chain joins TRBV29-1 to TRBJ1-1, with D hard to call. V was trimmed by 7 bases and J by 4 bases, leaving 10 bases between them. Germline V CDR1 and CDR2: SQVTM, ANQGSEA. The CDR3 loop spans 11 amino acids. CDR3 amino acids: CSGAAGTEAFF. The CDR3, as DNA: TGCAGCGGAGCTGCGGGCACTGAAGCTTTCTTT.

This clonotype turned up a few times. The V and J genes are TRBV4-3 and TRBJ2-5; D remains ambiguous. V gave up 4 bases and J gave up 5 bases, with 17 bases separating them. Germline CDR1 reads LGHNA; CDR2 reads YSLEER. The CDR3 loop spans 15 amino acids. The CDR3 coding sequence is TGCGCCAGCAGCCCAACGAGGAGCTGGAAGGAGACCCAGTACTTC. The encoded protein is CASSPTRSWKETQYF.

The chain is built from TRBV5-5 and TRBJ2-1; D is possibly TRBD2 (5 bases). Per germline, CDR1 SGHKS and CDR2 YYEKEE (reference sequence). There are 12 residues in the CDR3. Between the trimmed V and J ends, which lost 3 bases and 4 bases, there was a span of 5 bases. The DNA of the CDR3 is TGTGCCAGCAGCTGGGAGTACAATGAGCAGTTCTTC. This translates into CASSWEYNEQFF.

The chain couples TRBV7-8 to TRBJ2-5; no clear D. The length of the CDR3 is 15 residues. V was clipped by 6 bases and J by 5 bases, with 19 bases between them. Germline V lookup: CDR1 SGHVS, CDR2 FQNEAQ. The CDR3 DNA reads as TGTGCCAGCAGTTCCTCTTCGGGCGTTGGGGAGACCCAGTACTTC. This codes for CASSSSSGVGETQYF.

The rearrangement joins TRBV12-3 or TRBV12-4 to TRBJ1-6; possibly TRBD1 for D (5 bases). The CDR3 extends over 15 amino acids. V lost 7 bases and J 6 bases, leaving 16 bases between the germline ends. The chain's CDR3 is CASTLKGPVNSPLHF. In DNA form, the CDR3 reads TGTGCCAGCACCTTAAAGGGACCGGTTAATTCACCCCTCCACTTT.

The chain couples TRBV6-1 to TRBJ2-1; D call uncertain. The CDR3 has 12 amino acids. With 8 bases removed from V and 6 bases from J, the gap between germline ends came to 11 bases. In germline, CDR1 is MNHNS, CDR2 SASEGT. The CDR3 loop is CASLGLGNEQFF. The CDR3 DNA reads as TGTGCCAGCTTAGGTCTAGGCAATGAGCAGTTCTTC.

This clonotype was seen more than once but under ten times. V gene TRBV20-1 combines with J gene TRBJ2-1; TRBD2 matches 8 bases. The J segment lost 10 bases and the V segment lost 7 bases, leaving 12 bases of the junction unmatched. Germline CDR1 and CDR2: DFQATT and SNEGSKA (reference sequence). The length of the CDR3 is 13 residues. This CDR3 is CSVLLAGRIEQFF. The CDR3 DNA reads TGCAGTGTACTGCTAGCGGGCAGGATCGAGCAGTTCTTC.

The V call is TRBV3-1, the J call TRBJ1-5; tentatively, D is TRBD1 (5 bases). The CDR3 totals 14 residues. The germline V gene encodes CDR1 LGHDT and CDR2 YNNKEL (reference sequence). Trimming left V 3 bases short and J 1 base short, with 7 bases between. This CDR3 is CASSQRDSNQPQHF. CDR3 DNA sequence: TGTGCCAGCAGCCAGCGGGACAGCAATCAGCCCCAGCATTTT.

Many counts were recorded for this clonotype. The rearrangement uses TRBV6-2 or TRBV6-3 and TRBJ1-2; D is undetermined. Trimming stripped 5 bases from V and 8 bases from J, with 12 bases between. Germline CDR1 reads MNHEY; CDR2 reads SVGEGT. The CDR3 consists of 12 residues. The CDR3 spells CASSPKFTGYTF. CDR3 coding DNA: TGTGCCAGCAGTCCGAAGTTCACCGGCTACACCTTC.

This clonotype occurred a few times. The chain employs TRBV7-6 and TRBJ2-7; 10 bases align to TRBD2. Germline V gives CDR1 SGHVS, CDR2 FNYEAQ. The CDR3 is 15 residues long. V lost 5 bases to trimming and J lost 3 bases; unmatched junction nucleotides: 7. The CDR3 DNA sequence: TGTGCCAGCAGCCCGCTAGCGGGGGACAACTACGAGCAGTACTTC. Translating it yields CASSPLAGDNYEQYF.

The table lists this clonotype with a few counts. V gene TRBV7-9 combines with J gene TRBJ1-2; 7 positions agree with TRBD1. Germline assignment: CDR1 SEHNR and CDR2 FQNEAQ (reference sequence). J was trimmed by 7 bases and V by 5 bases; bases with no gene match: 13. This CDR3 comprises 15 residues. The CDR3 nucleotides are TGTGCCAGCAGCATATTGGGACAGCTCCCATCTGGCTACACCTTC. This gives the protein CASSILGQLPSGYTF.